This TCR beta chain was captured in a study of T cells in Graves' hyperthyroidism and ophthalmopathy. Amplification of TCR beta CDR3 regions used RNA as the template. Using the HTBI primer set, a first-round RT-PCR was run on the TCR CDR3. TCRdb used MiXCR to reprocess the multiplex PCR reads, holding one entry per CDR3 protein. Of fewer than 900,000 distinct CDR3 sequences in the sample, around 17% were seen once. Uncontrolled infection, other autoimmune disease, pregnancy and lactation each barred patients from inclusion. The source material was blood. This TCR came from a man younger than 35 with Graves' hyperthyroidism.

This CDR3 is CASSPRTSYTQYF. In DNA, the CDR3 is TGTGCCAGCAGTCCTCGGACCAGTTATACGCAGTATTTT. This rearrangement joins TRBV28 to TRBJ2-3, with D unresolved. Germline V gives CDR1 MDHEN, CDR2 SYDVKM. The CDR3 has 13 residues. Deletions cut 5 bases from V and 7 bases from J, with 13 bases between.